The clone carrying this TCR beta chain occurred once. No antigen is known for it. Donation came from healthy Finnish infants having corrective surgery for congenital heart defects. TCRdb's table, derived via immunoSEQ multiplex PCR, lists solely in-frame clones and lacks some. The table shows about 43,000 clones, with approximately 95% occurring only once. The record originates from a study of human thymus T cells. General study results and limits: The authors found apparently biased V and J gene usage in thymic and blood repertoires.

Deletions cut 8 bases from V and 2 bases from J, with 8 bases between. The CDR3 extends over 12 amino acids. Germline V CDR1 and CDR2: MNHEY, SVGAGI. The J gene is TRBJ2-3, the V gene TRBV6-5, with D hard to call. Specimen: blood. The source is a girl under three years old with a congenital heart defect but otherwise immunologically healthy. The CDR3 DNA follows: TGTGCCAGCCGCGCTTTCACAGATACGCAGTATTTT. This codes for CASRAFTDTQYF.